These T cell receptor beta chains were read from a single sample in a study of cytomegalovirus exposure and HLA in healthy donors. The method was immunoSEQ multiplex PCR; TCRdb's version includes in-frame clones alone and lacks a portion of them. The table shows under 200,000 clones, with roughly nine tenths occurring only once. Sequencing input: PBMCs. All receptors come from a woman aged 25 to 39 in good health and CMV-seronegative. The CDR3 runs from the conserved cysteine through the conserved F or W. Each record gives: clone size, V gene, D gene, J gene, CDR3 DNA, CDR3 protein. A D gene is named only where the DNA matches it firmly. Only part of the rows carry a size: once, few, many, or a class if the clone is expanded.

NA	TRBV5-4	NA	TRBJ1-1	TGTGCCAGCAGGCCGGGACTTTCAAATAATGGGAACACTGAAGCTTTCTTT	CASRPGLSNNGNTEAFF
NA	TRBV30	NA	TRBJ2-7	TGTGCCTGGAGTGTATACAGGTCCTACGAGCAGTACTTC	CAWSVYRSYEQYF
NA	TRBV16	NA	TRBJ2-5	TGTGCCAGCAGCCAATCCCATCAAGAGACCCAGTACTTC	CASSQSHQETQYF
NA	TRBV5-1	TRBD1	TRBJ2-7	TGCGCCAGCAGCCCGGACATTACAGGGGGCGAGCAGTACTTC	CASSPDITGGEQYF
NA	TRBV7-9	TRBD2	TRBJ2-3	TGTGCCAGCAGCCCACTAGCGCGCACAGATACGCAGTATTTT	CASSPLARTDTQYF
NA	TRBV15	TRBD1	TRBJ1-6	TGTGCCACCAGCAGGTCGACAGGGGGCGATTCACCCCTCCACTTT	CATSRSTGGDSPLHF
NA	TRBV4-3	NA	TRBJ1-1	TGCGCCAGCAGCAGGGCCGGTTGGGACACTGAAGCTTTCTTT	CASSRAGWDTEAFF
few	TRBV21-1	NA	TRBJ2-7	TGTGCCAGCAGCGGATACCGGGACGCCGCAACCTACGAGCAGTACTTC	CASSGYRDAATYEQYF
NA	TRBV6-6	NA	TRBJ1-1	TGTGCCACCTCACCGAACATGAACACTGAAGCTTTCTTT	CATSPNMNTEAFF
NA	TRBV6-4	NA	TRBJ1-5	TGTGCCAGCACAAGGACGAGAGGTCAGCCCCAGCATTTT	CASTRTRGQPQHF
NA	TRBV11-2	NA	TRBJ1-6	TGTGCCAGCAGCCTACGGGCGATCTCCTATAATTCACCCCTCCACTTT	CASSLRAISYNSPLHF
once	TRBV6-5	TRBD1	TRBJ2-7	TGTGCCAGCAGAGACGGGACAGCCATCTACGAGCAGTACTTC	CASRDGTAIYEQYF
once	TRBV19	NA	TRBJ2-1	TGTGCCAGTAGTATAGGAGGGTACAATGAGCAGTTCTTC	CASSIGGYNEQFF
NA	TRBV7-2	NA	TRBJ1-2	TGTGCCAGCAGCACCGTGGGGGGCTCCAACTATGGCTACACCTTC	CASSTVGGSNYGYTF
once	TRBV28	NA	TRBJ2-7	TGTGCCAGCAGTTTACCTGGCCAGGGCCGCTTAGGCTACGAGCAGTACTTC	CASSLPGQGRLGYEQYF
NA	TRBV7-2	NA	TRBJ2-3	TGTGCCAGCAGCTTAGTTTCCTACACAGATACGCAGTATTTT	CASSLVSYTDTQYF
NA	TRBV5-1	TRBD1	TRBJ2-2	TGCGCCAGCACCAGGGGGTCGGCGAACACCGGGGAGCTGTTTTTT	CASTRGSANTGELFF
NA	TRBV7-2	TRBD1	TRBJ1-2	TGTGCCAGCAGCCGGGTGGCGGGACAGCACTATGGCTACACCTTC	CASSRVAGQHYGYTF
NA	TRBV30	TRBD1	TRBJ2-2	TGTGCCTGGAGGGGGACAGGGGGCTCTACCGGGGAGCTGTTTTTT	CAWRGTGGSTGELFF
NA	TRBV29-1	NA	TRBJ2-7	TGCAGCGTAGAGACTACCTCGACAGGAGCCACCTACGAGCAGTACTTC	CSVETTSTGATYEQYF
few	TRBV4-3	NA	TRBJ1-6	TGCGCCAGCAGCCAAGAGAGCGTGTCACCCCTCCACTTT	CASSQESVSPLHF
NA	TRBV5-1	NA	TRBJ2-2	TGCGCCAGCAGCTTCGGGAGCAGGGGGGCCGGGGAGCTGTTTTTT	CASSFGSRGAGELFF
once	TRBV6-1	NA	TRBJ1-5	TGTGCCAGCAGAAAACAGGGATATAGCAATCAGCCCCAGCATTTT	CASRKQGYSNQPQHF
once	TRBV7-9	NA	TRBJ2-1	TGTGCCAGCAGCTTAGGGACGGGCTACAATGAGCAGTTCTTC	CASSLGTGYNEQFF
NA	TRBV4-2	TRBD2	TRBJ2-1	TGTGCCAGCAGCCAAGGGACTAGCGGGAGGTACAGTGAGCAGTTCTTC	CASSQGTSGRYSEQFF
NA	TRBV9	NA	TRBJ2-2	TGTGCCAGCAGCCCGAATAGTGTGGGCACCGGGGAGCTGTTTTTT	CASSPNSVGTGELFF
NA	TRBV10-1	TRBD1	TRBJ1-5	TGCCCCAAACAGGGGGAGAGGCCCAATCAGCCCCAGCATTTT	CPKQGERPNQPQHF
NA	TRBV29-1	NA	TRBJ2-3	TGCAGCGTTAACGGAGGACGTGGGGGGGCTAGCACAGATACGCAGTATTTT	CSVNGGRGGASTDTQYF
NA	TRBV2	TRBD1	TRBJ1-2	TGTGCCAGCAGCTCCAGGACAGGCGCTCCTTATGGCTACACCTTC	CASSSRTGAPYGYTF
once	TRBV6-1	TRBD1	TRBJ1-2	TGTGCCAGCAGAGAACCCGGGACAGGGCATGGCTACACCTTC	CASREPGTGHGYTF